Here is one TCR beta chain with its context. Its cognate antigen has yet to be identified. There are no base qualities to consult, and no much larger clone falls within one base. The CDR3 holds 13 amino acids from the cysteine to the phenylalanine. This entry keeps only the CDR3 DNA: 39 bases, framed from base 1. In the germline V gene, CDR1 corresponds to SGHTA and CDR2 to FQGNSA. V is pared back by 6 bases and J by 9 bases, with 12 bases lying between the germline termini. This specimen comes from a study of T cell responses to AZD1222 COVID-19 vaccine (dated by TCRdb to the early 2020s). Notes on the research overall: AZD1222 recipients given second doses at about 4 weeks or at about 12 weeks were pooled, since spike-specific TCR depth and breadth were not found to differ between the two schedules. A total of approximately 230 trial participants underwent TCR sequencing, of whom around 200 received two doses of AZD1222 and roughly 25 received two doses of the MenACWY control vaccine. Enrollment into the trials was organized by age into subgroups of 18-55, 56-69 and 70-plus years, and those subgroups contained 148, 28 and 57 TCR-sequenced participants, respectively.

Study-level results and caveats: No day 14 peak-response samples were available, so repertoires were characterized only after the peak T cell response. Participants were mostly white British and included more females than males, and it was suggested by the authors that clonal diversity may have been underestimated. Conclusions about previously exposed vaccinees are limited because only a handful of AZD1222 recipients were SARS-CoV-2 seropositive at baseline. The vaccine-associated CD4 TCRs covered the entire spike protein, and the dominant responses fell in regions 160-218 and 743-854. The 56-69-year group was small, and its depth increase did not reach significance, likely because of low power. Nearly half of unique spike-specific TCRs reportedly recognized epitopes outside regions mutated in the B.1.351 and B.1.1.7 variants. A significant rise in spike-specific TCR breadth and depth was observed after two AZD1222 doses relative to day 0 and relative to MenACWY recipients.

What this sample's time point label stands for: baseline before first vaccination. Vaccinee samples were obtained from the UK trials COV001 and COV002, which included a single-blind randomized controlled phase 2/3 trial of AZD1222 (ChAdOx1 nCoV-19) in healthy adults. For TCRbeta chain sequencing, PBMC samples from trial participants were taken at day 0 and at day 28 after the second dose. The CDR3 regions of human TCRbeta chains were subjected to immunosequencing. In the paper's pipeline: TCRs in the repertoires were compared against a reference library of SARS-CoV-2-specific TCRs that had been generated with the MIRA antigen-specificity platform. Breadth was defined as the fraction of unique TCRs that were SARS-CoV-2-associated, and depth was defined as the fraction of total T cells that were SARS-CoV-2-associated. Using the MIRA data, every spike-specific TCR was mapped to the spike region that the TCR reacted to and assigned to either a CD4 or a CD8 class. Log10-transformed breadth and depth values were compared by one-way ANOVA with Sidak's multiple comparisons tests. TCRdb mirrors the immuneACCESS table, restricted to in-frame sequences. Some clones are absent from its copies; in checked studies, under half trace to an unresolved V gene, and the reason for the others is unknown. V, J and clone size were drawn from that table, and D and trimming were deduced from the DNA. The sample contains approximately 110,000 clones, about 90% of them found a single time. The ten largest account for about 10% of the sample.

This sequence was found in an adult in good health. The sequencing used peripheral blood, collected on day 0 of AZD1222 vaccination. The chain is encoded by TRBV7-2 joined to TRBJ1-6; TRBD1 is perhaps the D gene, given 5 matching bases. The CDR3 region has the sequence CASSPTGISPLHF. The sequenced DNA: TGTGCCAGCAGTCCTACAGGCATTTCACCCCTCCACTTT.